One and the same sample provided the 26 T cell receptor beta chains below, sequenced in a study of T cell responses to AZD1222 COVID-19 vaccine. Profiled with immunoSEQ multiplex PCR; TCRdb holds only in-frame clones, not every one. Of roughly 100,000 clones in the sample, roughly 82% were seen once. Sequencing was performed on peripheral blood, taken on day 0 of AZD1222 vaccination. Receptors originate from an adult in good health.

The rearrangement links TRBV4-1 to TRBJ2-7; a weak D match, TRBD1 (6 bases). The germline V gene encodes CDR1 MGHRA and CDR2 YSYEKL. The CDR3 loop spans 17 amino acids. V was cut by 2 bases and J by 4 bases, with 21 bases left in between. This CDR3 is CASSQIAGADRPYEQYF. Written as DNA, the CDR3 is TGCGCCAGCAGCCAAATCGCCGGGGCTGACAGGCCATACGAGCAGTACTTC.

This clone was observed once. The chain has TRBV5-4 and TRBJ2-1; TRBD1 is a possible D gene (5 bases). The V gene's germline CDR1 is SGHNT and CDR2 YYREEE (reference sequence). CDR3 length: 17 residues. V shed 1 base and J shed 3 bases, with 17 bases lying between them. This CDR3 reads CASSLRIRTINYNEQFF. CDR3 DNA sequence: TGTGCCAGCAGCTTGAGAATTAGGACAATAAACTACAATGAGCAGTTCTTC.

V usage is TRBV11-2 and J usage is TRBJ1-4, with 7 bases identical to TRBD1. The V gene end was trimmed by 6 bases and the J gene end by 5 bases; junction bases not matched to a gene: 9. Germline V gene data show CDR1 as SGHAT and CDR2 as FQNNGV. This CDR3 contains 15 residues. CDR3 in amino acids: CASRELGTENEKLFF. As DNA, the CDR3 is TGTGCCAGCAGGGAACTAGGGACAGAAAATGAAAAACTGTTTTTT.

The gene calls are TRBV2 and TRBJ1-1, with TRBD1 matching over 7 bases. The CDR3 runs 14 residues. The V segment lost 6 bases and the J segment 0 bases; nucleotides outside the gene matches: 4. The germline V gene encodes CDR1 SNHLY and CDR2 FYNNEI. The CDR3 region has the DNA TGTGCCAGCAGGGCGGGACAGATGAACACTGAAGCTTTCTTT. Translated: CASRAGQMNTEAFF.

The chain has TRBV7-2 and TRBJ1-1, with D tentatively TRBD1 (5 bases). Germline V gene sequence: CDR1 SGHTA, CDR2 FQGNSA. Deletions cut 1 base from V and 7 bases from J, with 10 bases between. CDR3 length: 13 residues. CDR3 DNA sequence: TGTGCCAGCAGCTTAGGCAGGGCGGGTGAAGCTTTCTTT. Protein sequence: CASSLGRAGEAFF. Based on the CDR3 plus reference TRBV7-2 and TRBJ1-1, the full variable domain is GAGVSQSPSNKVTEKGKDVELRCDPISGHTALYWYRQSLGQGLEFLIYFQGNSAPDKSGLPSDRFSAERTGGSVSTLTIQRTQQEDSAVYLCASSLGRAGEAFFGQGTRLTVV.

The rearrangement links TRBV6-1 to TRBJ1-2; tentatively, D is TRBD1 (6 bases). The CDR3 loop spans 13 amino acids. The germline V gene has CDR1 MNHNS and CDR2 SASEGT. V lost 7 bases and J lost 2, with 11 bases in between. CDR3: CASNQQGNYGYTF. The DNA of the CDR3 is TGTGCCAGCAATCAACAGGGAAACTATGGCTACACCTTC.

V usage is TRBV15 and J usage is TRBJ2-1; 10 positions match TRBD2. V shed 1 base and J 4 bases; nucleotides not matched to a gene: 7. Germline-derived CDR1 and CDR2 are LNHNV and YYDKDF (reference sequence). This CDR3 is built from 17 residues. The CDR3 loop is CATSRASGGARYNEQFF. Written as DNA, the CDR3 is TGTGCCACCAGCAGAGCGAGCGGGGGGGCCCGTTACAATGAGCAGTTCTTC.

The CDR3 DNA reads as TGTGCCAGCAGTGAAAGGACAGGGGTTTGGAACGAGCAGTACTTC. It is translated as CASSERTGVWNEQYF. The J gene is TRBJ2-7, the V gene TRBV2, with TRBD1 matching over 9 bases. V was clipped by 2 bases and J by 5 bases; unmatched bases: 7. From germline, CDR1 is SNHLY and CDR2 FYNNEI. This CDR3 region has 15 residues.

The V and J genes are TRBV5-1 and TRBJ1-2; D gene ambiguous. CDR1 is SGHRS, CDR2 YFSETQ, per germline. This CDR3 comprises 14 residues. Trimming removed 2 bases from V and 8 bases from J, with 16 bases in between. Here the CDR3 reads CASSFEAQAGGYTF. The CDR3 DNA reads as TGCGCCAGCAGCTTCGAGGCGCAGGCGGGAGGCTACACCTTC.

CDR3 region: CASSEVWAQETQYF. The CDR3 DNA reads as TGTGCCAGCAGTGAAGTATGGGCCCAAGAGACCCAGTACTTC. The V call is TRBV6-1, the J call TRBJ2-5; D ambiguous. The CDR3 loop spans 14 amino acids. Trimming shortened V by 1 base and J by 1 base, and 7 bases separated the two germline ends. Per the germline V gene, CDR1 is MNHNS and CDR2 is SASEGT.

In its sample, this clone was seen once. This rearrangement joins TRBV3-1 (or the pseudogene TRBV3-2) to TRBJ1-2; D might be TRBD1 (6 bases). The germline V gene encodes CDR1 LGHDT and CDR2 YNNKEL (reference sequence). V was clipped by 3 bases and J by 6 bases, with 14 bases between them. The CDR3 consists of 14 residues. CDR3 coding DNA: TGTGCCAGCAGCCAGTACGAGGGGGGAGATGGCTACACCTTC. This codes for CASSQYEGGDGYTF.

On this clone itself: This sample also contains other DNA sequences that code for the same CDR3. The V gene is TRBV12-5, the J gene TRBJ1-2; D is unresolved. V dropped 0 bases and J dropped 6 bases, with 2 bases sitting between them. Germline-derived CDR1 and CDR2 are LGHNT and FRNRAP. The CDR3 runs to 11 residues. The CDR3 is CASGLVNGYTF. The CDR3 bases are TGTGCTAGTGGTTTGGTAAATGGCTACACCTTC.

The rearrangement uses TRBV9 and TRBJ1-1; TRBD1 might be the D (5 bases). Per germline, CDR1 SGDLS and CDR2 YYNGEE. The V end was cut by 0 bases, the J end by 1 base, with 7 bases between. The CDR3 has 14 amino acids. CDR3 protein: CASSVGQGNTEAFF. DNA of the CDR3: TGTGCCAGCAGCGTAGGTCAGGGGAACACTGAAGCTTTCTTT.

V gene TRBV6-5 combines with J gene TRBJ1-2, with D tentatively TRBD1 (6 bases). There are 15 residues in the CDR3. Germline values: CDR1 MNHEY, CDR2 SVGAGI. Trimming removed 2 bases at V and 10 bases at J, with 20 bases between. CDR3 loop: CASSYQLQGGSSYTF. The CDR3 DNA reads TGTGCCAGCAGTTACCAACTACAGGGAGGATCTTCCTACACCTTC.

This clone was detected a few times. In the same sample, other DNA sequences code for this CDR3. The chain is built from TRBV5-1 and TRBJ2-7; possibly TRBD2 for D (5 bases). The ends were cut back, 0 bases at V and 2 bases at J, with 6 bases in the middle. Germline assignment: CDR1 SGHRS and CDR2 YFSETQ. The CDR3 spans 13 residues. The CDR3 loop reads CASSLEGAYEQYF. As DNA, the CDR3 is TGCGCCAGCAGCTTGGAGGGAGCCTACGAGCAGTACTTC.

The rearrangement joins TRBV12-3 or TRBV12-4 to TRBJ2-3; D remains unclear. Trimming left V 8 bases short and J 4 bases short, with 13 bases between. This CDR3 contains 13 residues. As DNA, the CDR3 is TGTGCCAGCCTACAAGATGGAGCAGATACGCAGTATTTT. This encodes CASLQDGADTQYF.

The chain couples TRBV5-1 to TRBJ1-2; D is perhaps TRBD1 (6 bases). CDR1 and CDR2 (germline): SGHRS, YFSETQ. The CDR3 has 15 residues. The V gene lost 0 bases and the J gene lost 4 bases, with 13 bases spanning the gap. CDR3 protein: CASSLDGRGGYGYTF. The DNA for the CDR3 is TGCGCCAGCAGCTTGGATGGCAGGGGCGGCTATGGCTACACCTTC.

The chain's CDR3 is CASSGDTSEAFF. CDR3 in DNA: TGTGCCAGCAGCGGGGACACCAGTGAAGCTTTCTTT. This sequence joins TRBV2 and TRBJ1-1; possibly TRBD1 for D (6 bases). The CDR3 extends over 12 amino acids. Trimming cost V 6 bases and J 7 bases, with 12 bases left between them. CDR1 SNHLY and CDR2 FYNNEI come from the germline V gene.

V and J are TRBV5-1 and TRBJ1-2; D remains unclear. CDR3 size: 16 residues. Germline V gene sequence: CDR1 SGHRS, CDR2 YFSETQ. The V end was cut by 0 bases, the J end by 4 bases, with 16 bases between. This CDR3 reads CASSLAEPGFGYGYTF. In DNA form, the CDR3 reads TGCGCCAGCAGCTTGGCCGAACCCGGGTTCGGCTATGGCTACACCTTC.

This clone was observed a handful of times. Written as DNA, the CDR3 is TGTGCCAGCGGGGAACAGAAGAACACTGAAGCTTTCTTT. Its protein is CASGEQKNTEAFF. The V call is TRBV7-2, the J call TRBJ1-1; D not certain. Germline V gene data show CDR1 as SGHTA and CDR2 as FQGNSA. Trimming took 8 bases from V and 1 from J, leaving 11 bases between them. The CDR3 has 13 amino acids.

This chain links TRBV23-1 with TRBJ1-3; D ambiguous. TRBV23-1 is an open reading frame whose function is uncertain. CDR3 length: 14 amino acids. The V and J ends lost 3 bases and 0 bases respectively, with 6 bases between them. CDR3 region: CASSHAASGNTIYF. The DNA of the CDR3 is TGCGCCAGCAGTCATGCGGCCTCTGGAAACACCATATATTTT.

The chain combines TRBV5-4 with TRBJ1-3; a weak D match, TRBD1 (6 bases). Germline loops: CDR1 SGHNT, CDR2 YYREEE (reference sequence). CDR3 length: 14 residues. The germline V and J ends were trimmed by 4 bases and 5 bases, with 13 bases remaining between them. The CDR3 bases are TGTGCCAGCAGCCTCGCCGGGGGCAGAAACACCATATATTTT. It specifies CASSLAGGRNTIYF.

V is TRBV18 and J is TRBJ1-4, with D uncertain. Deletions cut 6 bases from V and 3 bases from J, with 20 bases between. In germline, CDR1 is KGHSH, CDR2 LQKENI. CDR3 size: 17 residues. The DNA of the CDR3 is TGTGCCAGCTCTCTCGGGCCGGGCCCTGCGCCTAATGAAAAACTGTTTTTT. Residues: CASSLGPGPAPNEKLFF.

This clone appeared once. The chain employs TRBV7-8 and TRBJ1-1; D perhaps matches TRBD1 (5 bases). V was pared by 7 bases and J by 3 bases, with 21 bases between. The CDR3 totals 16 residues. The germline V gene encodes CDR1 SGHVS and CDR2 FQNEAQ. CDR3 sequence: CASTPQGWGSDTEAFF. The CDR3 DNA follows: TGTGCCAGCACCCCTCAGGGATGGGGATCGGACACTGAAGCTTTCTTT.

J is TRBJ1-4 and V is TRBV14; 10 bases are a match to TRBD1. Germline CDR1 reads SGHDN; CDR2 reads FVKESK. V shed 5 bases and J 8 bases; nucleotides not matched to a gene: 8. The CDR3 spans 15 residues. As DNA, the CDR3 is TGTGCCAGCAGCTTAGCCGGGACAGGGGTCGAAAAACTGTTTTTT. Amino acids: CASSLAGTGVEKLFF.

This chain connects TRBV30 to TRBJ2-7; tentatively, D is TRBD1 (6 bases). The germline V and J ends were trimmed by 0 bases and 5 bases, with 14 bases remaining between them. CDR3 length equals 14 residues. Per germline, CDR1 GTSNPN and CDR2 SVGIG (reference sequence). The CDR3, as DNA: TGTGCCTGGAGTGTCGGGGCAGGGGTCCACGAGCAGTACTTC. Translating it yields CAWSVGAGVHEQYF.